The next 14 T cell receptor beta chains were all read from a single sample in a study of cytomegalovirus exposure and HLA in healthy donors. PCR involved 60 Vbeta and 13 Jbeta primers. This table comes from immunoSEQ multiplex PCR, and its TCRdb copy is limited to in-frame clones, with some not included. This sample has tens of thousands of clones, with 82% found just once. The sequenced material came from PBMCs. The receptors stem from a man aged 50 to 60 in good health and CMV-seronegative.

V gene TRBV28 combines with J gene TRBJ2-2; TRBD1 matches at 7 bases. The CDR3 length is 15 residues. V lost 3 bases to trimming and J lost 3 bases; unmatched junction nucleotides: 4. Per the germline V gene, CDR1 is MDHEN and CDR2 is SYDVKM. In DNA form, the CDR3 reads TGTGCCAGCAGTTTGACAGGGCTGCACACCGGGGAGCTGTTTTTT. It is translated as CASSLTGLHTGELFF.

The chain employs TRBV27 and TRBJ1-2; D unclear. CDR1 and CDR2 from the germline V gene are MNHEY and SMNVEV (reference sequence). The CDR3 runs to 16 residues. V lost 6 bases, J lost 5 bases, and 22 bases lay in between. The CDR3 nucleotides are TGTGCCAGCAGCTCCGAAGGACTGTCTCCCCTTTATGGCTACACCTTC. This encodes CASSSEGLSPLYGYTF.

This clone was recorded once. The V gene is TRBV15, the J gene TRBJ1-5, with D unresolved. CDR1 is LNHNV and CDR2 is YYDKDF in the germline V gene (reference sequence). This CDR3 region has 15 residues. The V end was cut by 5 bases, the J end by 0 bases, with 11 bases between. The CDR3 nucleotides read TGTGCCACCAGCCGAAACAGTTTTAGCAATCAGCCCCAGCATTTT. Residues: CATSRNSFSNQPQHF. The full variable domain, rest sourced from reference TRBV15 and TRBJ1-5, is DAMVIQNPRYQVTQFGKPVTLSCSQTLNHNVMYWYQQKSSQAPKLLFHYYDKDFNNEADTPDNFQSRRPNTSFCFLDIRSPGLGDTAMYLCATSRNSFSNQPQHFGDGTRLSIL.

This chain links TRBV4-1 with TRBJ2-5; TRBD1 might be the D (5 bases). Germline V lookup: CDR1 MGHRA, CDR2 YSYEKL. The CDR3 spans 13 residues. V gave up 1 base and J gave up 3 bases, with 6 bases separating them. This chain's CDR3 is CASSQAGKETQYF. The CDR3 nucleotides are TGCGCCAGCAGCCAAGCAGGGAAAGAGACCCAGTACTTC.

This CDR3 is CASSSAGGGVGETQYF. CDR3 coding DNA: TGTGCCAGCAGCTCGGCGGGGGGCGGGGTCGGGGAGACCCAGTACTTC. The chain employs TRBV7-8 and TRBJ2-5; 8 bases match TRBD2. The CDR3 runs to 16 residues. Losses at the gene ends were 4 bases for V and 5 bases for J; bases not matched to a gene: 12. The germline V gene has CDR1 SGHVS and CDR2 FQNEAQ.

This clone has a handful of counts. V gene TRBV27 combines with J gene TRBJ1-5; 7 positions agree with TRBD1. The CDR3 is 17 amino acids. V lost 2 bases, J lost 1 base, and 8 bases stayed unmatched. The germline CDR1 and CDR2 sequences are MNHEY and SMNVEV (reference sequence). The CDR3 is CASSLGTGTVSNQPQHF. The CDR3 bases are TGTGCCAGCAGTTTAGGTACCGGGACAGTCAGCAATCAGCCCCAGCATTTT.

V and J are TRBV19 and TRBJ2-1; 12 nucleotides match TRBD2. The CDR3 totals 15 residues. Looked up from germline, CDR1 is LNHDA and CDR2 is SQIVND (reference sequence). The junction had 7 bases not matched to a gene; V was cut back by 3 bases and J by 10 bases. CDR3 sequence: CASSIELAGGGEQFF. CDR3 in DNA: TGTGCCAGTAGTATTGAACTAGCGGGGGGTGGGGAGCAGTTCTTC.

The chain uses TRBV6-5 and TRBJ2-1, with a weak D call TRBD2 (6 bases). Per germline, CDR1 MNHEY and CDR2 SVGAGI. With 2 bases removed from V and 3 bases from J, the gap between germline ends came to 11 bases. The CDR3 consists of 15 residues. CDR3: CASSYGLAFYNEQFF. Here the CDR3 DNA reads TGTGCCAGCAGTTACGGGCTAGCGTTCTACAATGAGCAGTTCTTC.

The V call is TRBV9, the J call TRBJ2-5; D gene ambiguous. The length of the CDR3 is 11 residues. The V and J ends lost 3 bases and 5 bases respectively, with 5 bases between them. Looked up from germline, CDR1 is SGDLS and CDR2 is YYNGEE. The CDR3, as DNA: TGTGCCAGCAGCGCCGGGGAGACCCAGTACTTC. The encoded protein is CASSAGETQYF.

This sequence joins TRBV19 and TRBJ2-1, with 8 bases that match TRBD1. After removal of 7 bases from V and 7 bases from J, the junction contained 6 bases not matched to a gene. This CDR3 contains 13 residues. CDR1 LNHDA and CDR2 SQIVND come from the germline V gene (reference sequence). CDR3 sequence: CASMTGVMNEQFF. CDR3 in DNA: TGTGCCAGTATGACAGGGGTTATGAATGAGCAGTTCTTC.

The chain has TRBV9 and TRBJ2-7, with D unclear. Germline CDR1 SGDLS, CDR2 YYNGEE. V lost 0 bases and J lost 0, with 7 bases in between. CDR3 length: 14 amino acids. In DNA form, the CDR3 reads TGTGCCAGCAGCGTAGCCAGTAACTCCTACGAGCAGTACTTC. Translating it yields CASSVASNSYEQYF.

The J gene is TRBJ2-1, the V gene TRBV5-1; 9 nucleotides line up with TRBD1. The ends lost 5 bases at V and 8 bases at J; junction bases unmatched: 11. The CDR3 consists of 15 residues. CDR1 is SGHRS, CDR2 YFSETQ, per germline. The CDR3 nucleotides are TGCGCCAGCAGGTCCGGGACAGGGTCCCTCGATGAGCAGTTCTTC. It specifies CASRSGTGSLDEQFF.

This clone has just a few counts. The genes are TRBV5-4 and TRBJ2-1; D might be TRBD2 (6 bases). Deletions cut 4 bases from V and 4 bases from J, with 21 bases between. The CDR3 length is 17 residues. The germline gives CDR1 SGHNT, CDR2 YYREEE (reference sequence). The CDR3 region is CASSPGGDGRGYNEQFF. The CDR3 region has the DNA TGTGCCAGCAGCCCCGGGGGTGACGGGAGAGGGTACAATGAGCAGTTCTTC.

The chain joins TRBV29-1 to TRBJ2-7; TRBD1 matches 7 bases. This CDR3 is 13 amino acids long. CDR1 is SQVTM and CDR2 is ANQGSEA in the germline V gene. Trimming removed 6 bases from V and 0 bases from J; junction bases left unmatched: 5. The CDR3 coding sequence is TGCAGCGTCGGACAGGCAGACTCCTACGAGCAGTACTTC. This sequence encodes CSVGQADSYEQYF.